What follows is one TCR beta chain and its context. Method: immunoSEQ multiplex PCR; TCRdb's copy keeps in-frame clones and lacks some. Here the sample spans a few million clones, 85% to 95% being singletons. These data are taken from a study of shared clonotypes between healthy human individuals. The germline V gene encodes CDR1 SNHLY and CDR2 FYNNEI. V trimming: 6 bases; J trimming: 5 bases; junction bases outside the gene matches: 6. The CDR3 extends over 16 amino acids. Material: naive CD4+ T cells sorted from blood. Subset denoted: CD45RA+ positively selected. The chain uses TRBV2 and TRBJ2-3, with 15 bases identical to TRBD2. This TCR derives from a man younger than 30 in good health. As DNA, the CDR3 is TGTGCCAGCAGGGAGAGGACTAGCGGGGGGGGAGATACGCAGTATTTT. Its protein is CASRERTSGGGDTQYF.